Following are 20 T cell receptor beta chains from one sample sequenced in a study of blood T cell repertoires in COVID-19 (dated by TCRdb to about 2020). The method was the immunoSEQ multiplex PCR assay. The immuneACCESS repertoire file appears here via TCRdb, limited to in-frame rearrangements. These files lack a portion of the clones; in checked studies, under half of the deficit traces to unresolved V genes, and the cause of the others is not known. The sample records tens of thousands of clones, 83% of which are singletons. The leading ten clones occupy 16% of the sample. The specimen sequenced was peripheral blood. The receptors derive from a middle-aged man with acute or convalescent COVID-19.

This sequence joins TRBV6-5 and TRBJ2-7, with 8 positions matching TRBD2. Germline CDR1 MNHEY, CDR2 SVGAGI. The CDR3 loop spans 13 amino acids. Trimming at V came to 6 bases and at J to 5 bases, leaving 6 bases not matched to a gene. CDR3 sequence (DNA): TGTGCCAGCAGCAGGACTAGCTATAACGAGCAGTACTTC. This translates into CASSRTSYNEQYF.

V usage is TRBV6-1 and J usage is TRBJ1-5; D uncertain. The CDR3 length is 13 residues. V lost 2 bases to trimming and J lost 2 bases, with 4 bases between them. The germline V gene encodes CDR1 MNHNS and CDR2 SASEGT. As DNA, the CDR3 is TGTGCCAGCAGTGAACATGGCAATCAGCCCCAGCATTTT. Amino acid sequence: CASSEHGNQPQHF.

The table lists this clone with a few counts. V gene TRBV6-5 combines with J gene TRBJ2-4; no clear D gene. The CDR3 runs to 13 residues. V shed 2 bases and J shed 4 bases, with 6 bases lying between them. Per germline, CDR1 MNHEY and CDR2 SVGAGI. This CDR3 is CASSYTRKNIQYF. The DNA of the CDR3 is TGTGCCAGCAGTTACACCCGGAAAAACATTCAGTACTTC.

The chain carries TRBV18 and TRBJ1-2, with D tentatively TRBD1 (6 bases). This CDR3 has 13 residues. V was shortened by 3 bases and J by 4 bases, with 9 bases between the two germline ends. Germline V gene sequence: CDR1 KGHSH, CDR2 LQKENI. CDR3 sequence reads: CASSPDRSYGYTF. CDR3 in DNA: TGTGCCAGCTCACCGGACAGATCCTATGGCTACACCTTC.

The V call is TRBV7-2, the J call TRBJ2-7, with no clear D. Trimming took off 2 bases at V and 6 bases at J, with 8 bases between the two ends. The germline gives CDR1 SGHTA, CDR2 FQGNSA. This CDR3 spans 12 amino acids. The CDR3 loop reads CASSLPGSEQYV. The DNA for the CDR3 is TGTGCCAGCAGCTTACCGGGTAGCGAGCAGTACGTC.

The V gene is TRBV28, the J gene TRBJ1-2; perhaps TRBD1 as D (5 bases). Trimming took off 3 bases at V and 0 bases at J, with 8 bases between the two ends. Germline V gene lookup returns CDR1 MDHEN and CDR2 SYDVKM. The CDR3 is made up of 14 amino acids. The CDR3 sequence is CASSLGGTNYGYTF. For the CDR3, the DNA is TGTGCCAGCAGTTTGGGGGGGACTAACTATGGCTACACCTTC.

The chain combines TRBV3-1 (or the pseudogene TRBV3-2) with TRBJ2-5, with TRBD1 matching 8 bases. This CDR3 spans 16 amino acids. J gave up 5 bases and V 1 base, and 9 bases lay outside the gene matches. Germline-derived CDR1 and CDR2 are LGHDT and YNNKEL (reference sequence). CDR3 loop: CASSQAAGGWTETQYF. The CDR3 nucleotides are TGTGCCAGCAGCCAAGCGGCAGGGGGCTGGACGGAGACCCAGTACTTC.

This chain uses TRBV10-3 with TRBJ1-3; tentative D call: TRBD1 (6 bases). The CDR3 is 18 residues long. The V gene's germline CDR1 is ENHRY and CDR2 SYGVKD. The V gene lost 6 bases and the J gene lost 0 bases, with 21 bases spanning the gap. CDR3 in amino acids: CAIRSRGGAASSGNTIYF. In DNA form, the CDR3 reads TGTGCCATCAGATCCCGGGGGGGGGCGGCAAGCTCTGGAAACACCATATATTTT.

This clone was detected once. CDR3 coding DNA: TGCGCCAGCAGCTTGGAGCCGGGACAGGGGGACTATGGCTACACCTTC. Amino acids: CASSLEPGQGDYGYTF. The rearrangement links TRBV5-1 to TRBJ1-2; 11 bases align to TRBD1. Per germline, CDR1 SGHRS and CDR2 YFSETQ. V dropped 0 bases and J dropped 3; count of bases not matched to a gene: 4. The CDR3 is made up of 16 amino acids. Full variable domain (missing parts from reference TRBV5-1 and TRBJ1-2): KAGVTQTPRYLIKTRGQQVTLSCSPISGHRSVSWYQQTPGQGLQFLFEYFSETQRNKGNFPGRFSGRQFSNSRSEMNVSTLELGDSALYLCASSLEPGQGDYGYTFGSGTRLTVV.

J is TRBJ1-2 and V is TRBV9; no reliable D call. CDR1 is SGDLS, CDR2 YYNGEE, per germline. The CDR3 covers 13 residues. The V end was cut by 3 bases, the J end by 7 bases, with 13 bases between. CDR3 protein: CASSAQTTGGYTF. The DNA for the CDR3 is TGTGCCAGCAGCGCCCAAACGACGGGTGGCTACACCTTC.

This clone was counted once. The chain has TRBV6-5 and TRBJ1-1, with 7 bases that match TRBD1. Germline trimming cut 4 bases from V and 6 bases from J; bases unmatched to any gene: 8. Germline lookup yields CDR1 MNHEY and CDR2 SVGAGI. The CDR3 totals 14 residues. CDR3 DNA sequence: TGTGCCAGCAGTTTACAGGGGAAGGGGCCTGAAGCTTTCTTT. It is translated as CASSLQGKGPEAFF.

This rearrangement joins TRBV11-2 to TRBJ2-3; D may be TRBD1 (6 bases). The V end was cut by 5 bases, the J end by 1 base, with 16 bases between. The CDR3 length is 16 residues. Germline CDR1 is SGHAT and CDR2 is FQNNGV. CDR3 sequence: CASSLEGHPRTDTQYF. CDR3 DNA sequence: TGTGCCAGCAGCCTTGAGGGACACCCACGCACAGATACGCAGTATTTT.

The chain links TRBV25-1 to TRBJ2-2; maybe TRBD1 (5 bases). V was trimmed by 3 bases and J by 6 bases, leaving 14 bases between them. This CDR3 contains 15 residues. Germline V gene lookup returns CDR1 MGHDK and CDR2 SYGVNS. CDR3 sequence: CASSDLRTPSGELFF. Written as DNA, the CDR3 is TGTGCCAGCAGTGACCTAAGGACACCCTCCGGGGAGCTGTTTTTT. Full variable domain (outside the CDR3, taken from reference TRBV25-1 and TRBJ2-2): EADIYQTPRYLVIGTGKKITLECSQTMGHDKMYWYQQDPGMELHLIHYSYGVNSTEKGDLSSESTVSRIRTEHFPLTLESARPSHTSQYLCASSDLRTPSGELFFGEGSRLTVL.

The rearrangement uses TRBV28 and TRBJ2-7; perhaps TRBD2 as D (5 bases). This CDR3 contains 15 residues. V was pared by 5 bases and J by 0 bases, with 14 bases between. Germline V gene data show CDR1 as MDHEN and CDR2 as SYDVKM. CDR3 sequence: CASSQVLGSSYEQYF. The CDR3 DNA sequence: TGTGCCAGCAGTCAAGTCCTGGGGAGCTCCTACGAGCAGTACTTC.

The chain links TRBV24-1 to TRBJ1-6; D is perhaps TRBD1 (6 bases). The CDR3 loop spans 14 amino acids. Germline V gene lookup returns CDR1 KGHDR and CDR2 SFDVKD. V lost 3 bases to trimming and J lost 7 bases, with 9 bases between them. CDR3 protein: CATSDTGMNSPLHF. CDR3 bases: TGTGCCACCAGTGATACAGGGATGAATTCACCCCTCCACTTT.

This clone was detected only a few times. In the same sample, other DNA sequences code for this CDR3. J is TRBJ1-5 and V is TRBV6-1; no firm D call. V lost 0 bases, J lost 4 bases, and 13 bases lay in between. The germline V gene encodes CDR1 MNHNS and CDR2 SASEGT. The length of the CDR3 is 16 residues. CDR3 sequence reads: CASSEARGHSNQPQHF. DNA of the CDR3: TGTGCCAGCAGTGAAGCGAGAGGGCACTCGAATCAGCCCCAGCATTTT.

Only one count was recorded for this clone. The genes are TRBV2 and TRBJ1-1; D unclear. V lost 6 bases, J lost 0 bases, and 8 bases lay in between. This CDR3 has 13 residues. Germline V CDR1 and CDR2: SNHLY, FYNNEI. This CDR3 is CASSVSLNTEAFF. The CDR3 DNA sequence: TGTGCCAGCAGCGTAAGCCTGAACACTGAAGCTTTCTTT.

DNA for the CDR3: TGTGCCAGCAGCTTGGGCCGCCTGAGGTTCACTGAAGCTTTCTTT. This translates into CASSLGRLRFTEAFF. The chain links TRBV5-6 to TRBJ1-1; D is uncertain. V was cut by 0 bases and J by 4 bases, with 13 bases left in between. There are 15 residues in the CDR3. Germline V gene lookup returns CDR1 SGHDT and CDR2 YYEEEE.

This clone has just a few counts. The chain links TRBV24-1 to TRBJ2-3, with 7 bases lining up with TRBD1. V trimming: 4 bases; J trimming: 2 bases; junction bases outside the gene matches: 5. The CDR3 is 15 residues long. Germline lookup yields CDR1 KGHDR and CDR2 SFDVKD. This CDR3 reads CATSDSGQPTDTQYF. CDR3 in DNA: TGTGCCACCAGTGACTCGGGACAGCCCACAGATACGCAGTATTTT.

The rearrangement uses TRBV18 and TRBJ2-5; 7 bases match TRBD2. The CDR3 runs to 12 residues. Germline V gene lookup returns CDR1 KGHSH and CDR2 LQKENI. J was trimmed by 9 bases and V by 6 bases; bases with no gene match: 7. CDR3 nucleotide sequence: TGTGCCAGCTCGCGGACGGCGGGGGCCCAGTACTTC. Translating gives CASSRTAGAQYF.